Reported below is one TCR beta chain. The data derive from a study of T cell changes during pregnancy in multiple sclerosis. Method: immunoSEQ multiplex PCR; TCRdb's copy keeps in-frame clones and lacks some. Found here are 60,000 to 75,000 clones, around 90% of them singletons; the top ten hold 1.3% to 1.5%. Germline CDR1 is SNHLY and CDR2 is FYNNEI. This CDR3 spans 18 amino acids. Losses at the gene ends were 3 bases for V and 6 bases for J; bases not matched to a gene: 14. The receptor was isolated from a female donor in good health, enrolled as a control in a pregnancy study. Sequenced here: peripheral blood, sampled in the second trimester of pregnancy. V is TRBV2 and J is TRBJ2-1; 10 bases agree with TRBD2. DNA of the CDR3: TGTGCCAGCAGTGATGAAGTCACTAGCGGGACCCTCCTCAATGAGCAGTTCTTC. Its translation is CASSDEVTSGTLLNEQFF. The full variable domain, completed using reference TRBV2 and TRBJ2-1, is EPEVTQTPSHQVTQMGQEVILRCVPISNHLYFYWYRQILGQKVEFLVSFYNNEISEKSEIFDDQFSVERPDGSNFTLKIRSTKLEDSAMYFCASSDEVTSGTLLNEQFFGPGTRLTVL.